This is a list of T cell receptor beta chains from one sample in a study of ipilimumab plus nivolumab after autologous stem cell transplantation. Assay: immunoSEQ multiplex PCR; the TCRdb copy retains only in-frame clones and omits some. The sample includes roughly 15,000 clones, approximately 80% of them seen just once. The sample consisted of PBMCs, taken in a trial of ipilimumab plus nivolumab as post-transplant consolidation. The receptor set was obtained from a male donor with diffuse large B-cell lymphoma. Each CDR3 is given with its conserved first and last residue. The D gene is left open where the match is weak. Clone size is stated in some rows and not others, as once, few, many or a class when expanded.

J gene | V gene | clone size | D gene | CDR3 protein | CDR3 DNA
TRBJ1-1 | TRBV19 | - | TRBD1 | CASSIYPRGRDTEAFF | TGTGCCAGTAGTATATATCCCAGGGGGCGCGACACTGAAGCTTTCTTT
TRBJ2-2 | TRBV4-3 | - | TRBD1 | CASSQFSLVRGQDTGELFF | TGCGCCAGCAGCCAATTCTCTCTGGTCAGGGGGCAAGACACCGGGGAGCTGTTTTTT
TRBJ2-2 | TRBV5-5 | - | TRBD2 | CASSHFSGGNTGELFF | TGTGCCAGCAGCCATTTCAGCGGGGGGAACACCGGGGAGCTGTTTTTT
TRBJ1-1 | TRBV19 | - | - | CASSIVKGAEAFF | TGTGCCAGTAGTATAGTCAAGGGGGCTGAAGCTTTCTTT
TRBJ2-7 | TRBV5-4 | - | - | CASSPAGTGRSYEQYF | TGTGCCAGCAGCCCTGCTGGGACGGGACGCTCCTACGAGCAGTACTTC
TRBJ1-1 | TRBV30 | - | - | CAWSVDRNTEAFF | TGTGCCTGGAGTGTAGACAGGAACACTGAAGCTTTCTTT
TRBJ2-2 | TRBV9 | - | - | CASSESPGTNTGELFF | TGTGCCAGCAGCGAGAGTCCGGGGACGAACACCGGGGAGCTGTTTTTT
TRBJ2-5 | TRBV4-2 | - | TRBD2 | CASSQETSGLETQYF | TGTGCCAGCAGCCAAGAGACTAGCGGGCTGGAGACCCAGTACTTC
TRBJ2-7 | TRBV6-1 | - | - | CASSEIVIRYEQYF | TGTGCCAGCAGTGAAATTGTTATCCGCTACGAGCAGTACTTC
TRBJ1-2 | TRBV20-1 | - | - | CSMGQGYTF | TGCAGTATGGGGCAGGGCTACACCTTC
TRBJ2-3 | TRBV2 | medium-sized | - | CASSNGDTQYF | TGTGCCAGCAGCAATGGGGATACGCAGTATTTT
TRBJ2-7 | TRBV9 | - | TRBD2 | CASSPLAGAASGEQYF | TGTGCCAGCAGCCCTCTAGCGGGGGCTGCCTCTGGCGAGCAGTACTTC
TRBJ2-1 | TRBV14 | - | - | CASSLNNEQFF | TGTGCCAGCAGCCTTAACAATGAGCAGTTCTTC
TRBJ2-7 | TRBV5-5 | - | TRBD2 | CASSFFSGADEQYF | TGTGCCAGCAGCTTTTTCAGCGGGGCGGACGAGCAGTACTTC
TRBJ1-1 | TRBV21-1 | - | - | CASSNRRLNTEAFF | TGTGCCAGCAGCAATAGAAGATTGAACACTGAAGCTTTCTTT
TRBJ2-2 | TRBV29-1 | few | - | CSVTGTAGELFF | TGCAGCGTTACCGGGACTGCGGGGGAGCTGTTTTTT
TRBJ2-5 | TRBV5-1 | - | - | CASSSYPKETQYF | TGCGCCAGCAGCTCCTACCCAAAAGAGACCCAGTACTTC
TRBJ1-4 | TRBV4-3 | few | TRBD1 | CASSRGTGAEKLFF | TGCGCCAGCAGCCGAGGGACAGGGGCTGAAAAACTGTTTTTT
TRBJ2-3 | TRBV11-2 | - | TRBD2 | CASRRRAGVDTQYF | TGTGCCAGCAGACGGCGAGCGGGGGTAGATACGCAGTATTTT
TRBJ2-5 | TRBV2 | - | - | CASHLLETQYF | TGTGCCAGCCATCTTTTGGAGACCCAGTACTTC
TRBJ1-1 | TRBV30 | medium-sized | - | CAWSVLAEAFF | TGTGCCTGGAGTGTACTAGCTGAAGCTTTCTTT
TRBJ2-3 | TRBV7-8 | - | - | CASSFSGGGRADTQYF | TGTGCCAGCAGCTTCTCCGGGGGTGGGCGGGCAGATACGCAGTATTTT
TRBJ1-1 | TRBV7-2 | few | - | CASSFRAEAFF | TGTGCCAGCAGCTTCAGGGCTGAAGCTTTCTTT
TRBJ2-5 | TRBV25-1 | - | - | CASSDPSRGQETQYF | TGTGCCAGCAGTGACCCTTCTCGGGGGCAAGAGACCCAGTACTTC
TRBJ2-7 | TRBV27 | - | - | CASRGSSSYEQYF | TGTGCCAGCAGGGGATCGAGCTCCTACGAGCAGTACTTC
TRBJ1-2 | TRBV4-3 | - | - | CASSQEVFSGYGYTF | TGCGCCAGCAGCCAAGAAGTTTTCAGCGGCTATGGCTACACCTTC
TRBJ2-3 | TRBV15 | few | - | CATSRDASGGKDTQYF | TGTGCCACCAGCAGAGATGCCAGCGGTGGCAAGGATACGCAGTATTTT
TRBJ1-2 | TRBV9 | - | - | CASSVGVWANYGYTF | TGTGCCAGCAGCGTAGGAGTCTGGGCTAACTATGGCTACACCTTC
TRBJ2-1 | TRBV6-1 | - | - | CASSAKGTNEQFF | TGTGCCAGCAGTGCGAAGGGTACTAATGAGCAGTTCTTC
TRBJ2-1 | TRBV5-1 | - | TRBD2 | CASSGRTSGGEFVF | TGCGCCAGCAGCGGACGGACTAGCGGGGGGGAATTTGTCTTC
TRBJ2-1 | TRBV7-9 | - | TRBD2 | CASSLGSGNYNEQFF | TGTGCCAGCAGCTTGGGTAGCGGGAATTACAATGAGCAGTTCTTC
TRBJ1-2 | TRBV27 | - | - | CASTPSRNYGYTF | TGTGCCAGCACCCCCAGTAGGAACTATGGCTACACCTTC
TRBJ2-5 | TRBV30 | - | TRBD1 | CAWSPGQGQRAQYF | TGTGCCTGGAGTCCCGGACAGGGGCAAAGGGCCCAGTACTTC
TRBJ2-2 | TRBV5-1 | - | - | CASSLEGNTGELFF | TGCGCCAGCAGCTTGGAAGGGAACACCGGGGAGCTGTTTTTT
TRBJ2-4 | TRBV27 | once | - | CASSGGENLAKNIQYF | TGTGCCAGCAGTGGTGGAGAAAACCTAGCCAAAAACATTCAGTACTTC
TRBJ2-7 | TRBV10-3 | - | TRBD1 | CAISHDRGDHEQYF | TGTGCCATCAGTCATGACAGGGGGGATCACGAGCAGTACTTC
TRBJ1-5 | TRBV10-2 | - | - | CASSDPRTAGNQPQHF | TGCGCCAGCAGTGACCCACGGACAGCCGGCAATCAGCCCCAGCATTTT
TRBJ1-1 | TRBV7-3 | - | TRBD1 | CASSSQGAGVTEAFF | TGTGCCAGCAGCTCACAGGGGGCGGGTGTTACTGAAGCTTTCTTT
TRBJ2-7 | TRBV5-5 | - | - | CASSYSGGKTYEQYF | TGTGCCAGCAGCTACAGCGGAGGGAAGACCTACGAGCAGTACTTC
TRBJ1-2 | TRBV28 | - | TRBD1 | CASSPVGYRDRGEGGYTF | TGTGCCAGCAGCCCCGTAGGATACCGGGACAGGGGAGAAGGGGGCTACACCTTC
TRBJ1-1 | TRBV30 | few | - | CAWRQAGDTEAFF | TGTGCCTGGAGACAGGCGGGAGATACTGAAGCTTTCTTT
TRBJ2-5 | TRBV11-2 | - | - | CASSQDLGRGRLKIETQYF | TGTGCCAGCAGCCAGGACCTGGGTCGGGGGAGGCTCAAAATAGAGACCCAGTACTTC
TRBJ2-3 | TRBV4-2 | few | - | CASAREQTDTQYF | TGTGCCAGCGCCCGGGAGCAGACGGATACGCAGTATTTT
TRBJ2-3 | TRBV5-4 | - | TRBD1 | CASSSSRGSSDTQYF | TGTGCCAGCAGCTCCTCCAGGGGGTCGTCAGATACGCAGTATTTT
TRBJ1-2 | TRBV6-5 | - | - | CASSYSSTINYGYTF | TGTGCCAGCAGTTACTCCTCGACTATAAACTATGGCTACACCTTC
TRBJ1-1 | TRBV27 | - | - | CASSLSSRQEAFF | TGTGCCAGCAGTTTATCGTCGCGGCAGGAAGCTTTCTTT
TRBJ2-3 | TRBV11-2 | - | - | CASSLPRFGGTDTQYF | TGTGCCAGCAGCTTACCTAGGTTTGGGGGCACAGATACGCAGTATTTT
TRBJ2-7 | TRBV7-9 | - | - | CASSPRDKSYEQYF | TGTGCCAGCAGCCCTCGGGACAAGTCCTACGAGCAGTACTTC